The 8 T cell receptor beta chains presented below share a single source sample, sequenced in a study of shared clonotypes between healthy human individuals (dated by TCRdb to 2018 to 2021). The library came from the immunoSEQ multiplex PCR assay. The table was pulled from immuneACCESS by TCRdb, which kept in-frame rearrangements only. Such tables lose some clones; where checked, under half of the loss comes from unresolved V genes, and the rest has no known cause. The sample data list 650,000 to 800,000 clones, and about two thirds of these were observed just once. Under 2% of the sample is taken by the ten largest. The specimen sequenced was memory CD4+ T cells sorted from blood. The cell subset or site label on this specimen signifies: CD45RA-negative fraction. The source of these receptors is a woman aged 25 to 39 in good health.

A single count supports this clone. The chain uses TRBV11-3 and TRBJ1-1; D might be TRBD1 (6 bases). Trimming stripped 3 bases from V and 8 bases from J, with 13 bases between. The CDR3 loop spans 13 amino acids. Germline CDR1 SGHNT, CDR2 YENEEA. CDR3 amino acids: CASSFSAGAEAFF. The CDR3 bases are TGTGCCAGCAGCTTTTCGGCGGGGGCCGAAGCTTTCTTT.

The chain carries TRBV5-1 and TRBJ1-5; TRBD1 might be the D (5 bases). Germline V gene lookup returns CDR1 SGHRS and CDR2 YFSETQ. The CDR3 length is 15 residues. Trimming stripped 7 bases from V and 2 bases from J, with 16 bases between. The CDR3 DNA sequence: TGCGCCAGCGCCCAGGACACTGGGGGCAATCAGCCCCAGCATTTT. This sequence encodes CASAQDTGGNQPQHF. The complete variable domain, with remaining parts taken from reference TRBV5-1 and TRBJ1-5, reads KAGVTQTPRYLIKTRGQQVTLSCSPISGHRSVSWYQQTPGQGLQFLFEYFSETQRNKGNFPGRFSGRQFSNSRSEMNVSTLELGDSALYLCASAQDTGGNQPQHFGDGTRLSIL.

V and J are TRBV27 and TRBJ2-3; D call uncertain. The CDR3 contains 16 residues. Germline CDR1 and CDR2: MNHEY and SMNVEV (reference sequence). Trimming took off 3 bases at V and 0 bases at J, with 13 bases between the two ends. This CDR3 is CASSFRVSPSTDTQYF. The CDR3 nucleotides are TGTGCCAGCAGTTTTAGGGTTAGTCCGAGCACAGATACGCAGTATTTT.

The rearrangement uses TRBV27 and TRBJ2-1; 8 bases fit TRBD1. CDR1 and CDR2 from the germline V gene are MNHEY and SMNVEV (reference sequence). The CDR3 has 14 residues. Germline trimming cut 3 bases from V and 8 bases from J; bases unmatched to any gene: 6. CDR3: CASSLQGALDEQFF. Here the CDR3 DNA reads TGTGCCAGCAGTTTGCAGGGGGCATTGGATGAGCAGTTCTTC.

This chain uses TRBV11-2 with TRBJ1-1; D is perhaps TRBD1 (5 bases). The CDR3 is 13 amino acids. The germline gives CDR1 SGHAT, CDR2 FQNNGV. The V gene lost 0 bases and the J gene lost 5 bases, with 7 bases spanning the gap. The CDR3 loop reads CASSLEGVTEAFF. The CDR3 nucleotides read TGTGCCAGCAGCTTAGAGGGGGTTACTGAAGCTTTCTTT.

CDR3 sequence (DNA): TGTGCCAGCAGTGACTCTCCTACCTACGAGCAGTACTTC. This encodes CASSDSPTYEQYF. The chain has TRBV2 and TRBJ2-7; D call uncertain. The CDR3 totals 13 residues. Germline CDR1 is SNHLY and CDR2 is FYNNEI. The V gene lost 3 bases and the J gene lost 2 bases, with 8 bases spanning the gap.

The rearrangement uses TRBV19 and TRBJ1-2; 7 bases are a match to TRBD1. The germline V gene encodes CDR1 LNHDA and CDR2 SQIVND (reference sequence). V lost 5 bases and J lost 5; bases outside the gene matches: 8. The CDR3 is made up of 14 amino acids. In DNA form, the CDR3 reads TGTGCCAGTAGTGCGCCCGGGACAGCGTATGGCTACACCTTC. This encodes CASSAPGTAYGYTF.

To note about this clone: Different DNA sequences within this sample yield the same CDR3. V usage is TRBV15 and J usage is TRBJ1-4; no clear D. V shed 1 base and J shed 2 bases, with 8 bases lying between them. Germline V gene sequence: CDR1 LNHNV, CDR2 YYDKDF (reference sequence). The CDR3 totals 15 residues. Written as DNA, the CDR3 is TGTGCCACCAGCAGAGGTCAGGAGACTAATGAAAAACTGTTTTTT. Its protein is CATSRGQETNEKLFF.